These T cell receptor beta chains were read from a single sample in a study of cytomegalovirus exposure and HLA in healthy donors. Measured with immunoSEQ multiplex PCR; TCRdb has only the in-frame clones, and not every one. The table shows roughly 120,000 clones, with just under 75% occurring only once. Sequencing was performed on PBMCs. All receptors derive from a man aged 55 to 70 in good health and CMV-seropositive. The conserved cysteine and the conserved F or W are not part of the CDR3 here. Only part of the rows carry a size: once, few, many, or a class if the clone is expanded.

v_gene: TRBV25-1
j_gene: TRBJ1-4
abundance: -
CDR3aa: ASSDVGSGLRGEKLF

v_gene: TRBV5-1
j_gene: TRBJ1-4
abundance: -
CDR3aa: ASTRGEGGEKLF

v_gene: TRBV4-1
j_gene: TRBJ2-7
abundance: -
CDR3aa: ASSQVDMGLVLREQY

v_gene: TRBV2
j_gene: TRBJ2-1
abundance: -
CDR3aa: ASSEAREGINNEQF

v_gene: TRBV5-1
j_gene: TRBJ2-7
abundance: -
CDR3aa: ASSLPKTSGAPYEQY

v_gene: TRBV19
j_gene: TRBJ2-1
abundance: -
CDR3aa: ASSIIGELKYNEQF

v_gene: TRBV5-1
j_gene: TRBJ1-1
abundance: few
CDR3aa: ASGTGQGPEAF

v_gene: TRBV25-1
j_gene: TRBJ2-1
abundance: -
CDR3aa: ASSAHGGSHYNEQF

v_gene: TRBV7-3
j_gene: TRBJ1-1
abundance: -
CDR3aa: ASSLTSVTEAF

v_gene: TRBV2
j_gene: TRBJ1-6
abundance: -
CDR3aa: AGRTGEMSSPLH

v_gene: TRBV7-2
j_gene: TRBJ1-1
abundance: once
CDR3aa: ASSWGLGSPDGAF

v_gene: TRBV2
j_gene: TRBJ2-1
abundance: -
CDR3aa: ASKSTSGPHDEQF

v_gene: TRBV4-1
j_gene: TRBJ1-3
abundance: -
CDR3aa: ASSHRTGFFYGNTIY

v_gene: TRBV7-9
j_gene: TRBJ1-5
abundance: few
CDR3aa: ASSSWTGTINQPQH

v_gene: TRBV30
j_gene: TRBJ1-2
abundance: -
CDR3aa: ASGGERRYT

v_gene: TRBV30
j_gene: TRBJ1-5
abundance: -
CDR3aa: AWDTSKGNQPQH

v_gene: TRBV30
j_gene: TRBJ2-3
abundance: few
CDR3aa: AWDGGPDTQY

v_gene: TRBV19
j_gene: TRBJ1-1
abundance: -
CDR3aa: ASSIRDTEAF

v_gene: TRBV2
j_gene: TRBJ1-2
abundance: -
CDR3aa: ASNRIGWDYGYT

v_gene: TRBV5-3
j_gene: TRBJ2-3
abundance: -
CDR3aa: ARSFRALLSGGTDTQY

v_gene: TRBV5-5
j_gene: TRBJ1-5
abundance: -
CDR3aa: ASSYINRGQPQH

v_gene: TRBV5-6
j_gene: TRBJ1-1
abundance: few
CDR3aa: ASSLGWALNTEAF

v_gene: TRBV7-6
j_gene: TRBJ2-7
abundance: few
CDR3aa: ASSLRSSGTSSYEQY

v_gene: TRBV2
j_gene: TRBJ1-1
abundance: few
CDR3aa: ASRIGQGDTEAF

v_gene: TRBV14
j_gene: TRBJ2-3
abundance: -
CDR3aa: ASSPHRRLDTDTQY

v_gene: TRBV5-6
j_gene: TRBJ1-1
abundance: -
CDR3aa: ASSFYIQGETEAF

v_gene: TRBV6-1
j_gene: TRBJ1-2
abundance: -
CDR3aa: ASSEVLNYGYT

v_gene: TRBV7-2
j_gene: TRBJ2-7
abundance: -
CDR3aa: ASSVSGGPYEQY

v_gene: TRBV19
j_gene: TRBJ1-4
abundance: -
CDR3aa: ASSIWDSGEKLF

v_gene: TRBV30
j_gene: TRBJ2-3
abundance: once
CDR3aa: AWRPWAGATDTQY

v_gene: TRBV10-2
j_gene: TRBJ2-5
abundance: -
CDR3aa: ASSESWGGETQY

v_gene: TRBV2
j_gene: TRBJ2-3
abundance: -
CDR3aa: ASKPRRGDTQY

v_gene: TRBV14
j_gene: TRBJ2-3
abundance: few
CDR3aa: ASSQRTSGGRGDTQY

v_gene: TRBV11-2
j_gene: TRBJ1-4
abundance: -
CDR3aa: ASSSQGGSNEKLF

v_gene: TRBV2
j_gene: TRBJ2-5
abundance: -
CDR3aa: ASRPSTGRETQY

v_gene: TRBV2
j_gene: TRBJ1-1
abundance: few
CDR3aa: ASSQQEWAF